This T cell receptor beta chain was obtained from a study of shared clonotypes between healthy human individuals. Study information: The donor pool was made up of a couple of women and three men aged 18 to 49.

The test was conducted at deep level. The repertoire was sequenced with immunoSEQ multiplex PCR; TCRdb's copy has only in-frame clones and lacks some. The table lists more than 2,000,000 clones, over 85% of them singletons. Note on this clone: Its antigen is currently unknown.

The V segment lost 5 bases and the J segment 8 bases; nucleotides outside the gene matches: 13. CDR3 length: 15 residues. CDR1 and CDR2 (germline): SGHAT, FQNNGV. Findings of the study overall: Naive CD4 clonotypes overlapped across several donors at roughly 5.1%.

This TCR was recovered from a man between 18 and 29 years old in good health. Some clones in this sample may be carry-over from other donors' samples. The rearrangement uses TRBV11-2 and TRBJ1-2; 8 bases are a match to TRBD1. Sequenced sample: naive CD4+ T cells from PBMCs. Regarding subset: CD45RA+ positively selected. This chain's CDR3 is CASSRSSTGGGGYTF. Here the CDR3 DNA reads TGTGCCAGCAGCCGCAGTTCAACAGGGGGAGGCGGCTACACCTTC. The full variable domain, completed using reference TRBV11-2 and TRBJ1-2, is EAGVAQSPRYKIIEKRQSVAFWCNPISGHATLYWYQQILGQGPKLLIQFQNNGVVDDSQLPKDRFSAERLKGVDSTLKIQPAKLEDSAVYLCASSRSSTGGGGYTFGSGTRLTVV.